The clone carrying this T cell receptor (beta chain) was counted between two and nine times. Per germline, CDR1 KGHDR and CDR2 SFDVKD. V lost 3 bases to trimming and J lost 2 bases, with 18 bases between them. There are 17 residues in the CDR3. TCRdb called the 5' RACE reads again in MiXCR, with one record for every CDR3 protein. The sample lists about 290,000 distinct CDR3 sequences, 15% to 20% occurring once. This sample stems from a study of T-cell memory formation after mild COVID-19. The specimen was PBMCs or a T cell subset sorted from them (not recorded which). The chain uses TRBV24-1 and TRBJ2-5; D gene uncertain. The sequence was obtained from a young man who had mild COVID-19 (a few samples of this study predate the infection). Cell type and time point are not known. CDR3 coding DNA: TGTGCCACCAGTGATCCTCTTTTCGGGCACGAGCAAGAGACCCAGTACTTC. It codes for CATSDPLFGHEQETQYF.